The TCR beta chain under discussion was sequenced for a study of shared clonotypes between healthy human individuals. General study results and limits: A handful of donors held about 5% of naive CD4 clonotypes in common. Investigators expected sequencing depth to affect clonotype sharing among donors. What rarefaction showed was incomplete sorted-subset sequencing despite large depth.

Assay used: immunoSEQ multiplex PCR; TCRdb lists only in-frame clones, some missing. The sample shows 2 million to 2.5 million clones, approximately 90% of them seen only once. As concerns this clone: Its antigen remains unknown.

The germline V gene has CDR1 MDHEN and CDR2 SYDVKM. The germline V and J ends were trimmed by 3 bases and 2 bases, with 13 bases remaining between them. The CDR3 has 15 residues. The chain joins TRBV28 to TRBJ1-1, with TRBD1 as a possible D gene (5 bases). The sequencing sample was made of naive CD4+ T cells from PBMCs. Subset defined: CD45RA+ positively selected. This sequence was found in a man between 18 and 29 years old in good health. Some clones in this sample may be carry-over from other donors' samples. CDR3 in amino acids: CASSLGGRLNTEAFF. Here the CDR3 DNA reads TGTGCCAGCAGTTTGGGGGGACGATTAAACACTGAAGCTTTCTTT.